This TCR beta chain was captured by sequencing in a study of blood T cell repertoires in COVID-19. Across the study: Sources were T cells, B-cell-depleted T cells, or PBMCs; the material itself was cDNA or gDNA.

The CDR3 has 11 residues. CDR1 and CDR2 (germline): SGHTA, FQGNSA. Trimming took 6 bases from V and 8 from J, leaving 10 bases between them. Recovered participants had two consecutive negative NP/OP PCR tests, healthcare professional clearance, or symptom resolution. Generated by immunoSEQ multiplex PCR, the TCRdb table keeps only in-frame clones and is missing some. The sample records 200,000 to 250,000 clones, around 83% being singletons. The receptor's source is a middle-aged woman who had recovered from COVID-19. The sample comprised PBMCs or T cells enriched from blood (not recorded which). V usage is TRBV7-2 and J usage is TRBJ1-2, with unresolved D. The CDR3 nucleotides are TGTGCCAGCAGGTTCGCGTCGGGCTACACCTTC. It codes for CASRFASGYTF.